A single sample is the source of the 25 T cell receptor beta chains below, sequenced in a study of T cells in Graves' hyperthyroidism and ophthalmopathy. Amplification of TCR beta CDR3 regions used RNA as the template. A first-round RT-PCR of the TCR CDR3 used the HTBI primer set. TCRdb reprocessed the multiplex PCR reads via MiXCR and lists one record per CDR3 protein. The sample carries about 380,000 distinct CDR3 sequences, approximately 12% recorded once. The sequenced sample was blood. All receptors derive from a man between 25 and 39 years old with Graves' hyperthyroidism that later progressed to Graves' ophthalmopathy.

This clonotype was seen repeatedly, ten times or more. J is TRBJ2-5 and V is TRBV6-1; D may be TRBD2 (6 bases). CDR3 length equals 17 residues. Trimming took off 5 bases at V and 5 bases at J, with 24 bases between the two ends. Germline CDR1 MNHNS, CDR2 SASEGT. This chain's CDR3 is CASSSLPLANRRETQYF. CDR3 nucleotides: TGTGCCAGCAGTTCTCTACCCCTAGCGAACCGTCGGGAGACCCAGTACTTC.

This clonotype was recorded only once. CDR3 region: CASSLGPRAALDGYTF. The DNA for the CDR3 is TGTGCCAGCAGCTTGGGGCCCAGGGCCGCTTTAGATGGCTACACCTTC. The chain couples TRBV5-5 to TRBJ1-2; possibly TRBD1 for D (5 bases). With 0 bases removed from V and 6 bases from J, the gap between germline ends came to 18 bases. CDR1 SGHKS and CDR2 YYEKEE come from the germline V gene (reference sequence). The CDR3 sequence is 16 residues long. Full variable domain (outside the CDR3, taken from reference TRBV5-5 and TRBJ1-2): DAGVTQSPTHLIKTRGQQVTLRCSPISGHKSVSWYQQVLGQGPQFIFQYYEKEERGRGNFPDRFSARQFPNYSSELNVNALLLGDSALYLCASSLGPRAALDGYTFGSGTRLTVV.

The chain couples TRBV7-9 to TRBJ1-4, with TRBD1 matching 11 bases. The V gene end was trimmed by 4 bases and the J gene end by 5 bases; junction bases not matched to a gene: 12. The CDR3 is 18 residues long. The germline CDR1 and CDR2 sequences are SEHNR and FQNEAQ (reference sequence). The CDR3 region is CASSSDRTGGGVNEKLFF. CDR3 in DNA: TGTGCCAGCAGCTCCGACCGGACAGGGGGCGGAGTGAATGAAAAACTGTTTTTT.

This clonotype has only a few counts. The V gene is TRBV5-1, the J gene TRBJ2-2, with 8 bases that match TRBD1. V dropped 3 bases and J dropped 7; count of bases not matched to a gene: 8. CDR1 is SGHRS and CDR2 is YFSETQ in the germline V gene. CDR3 size: 15 residues. For the CDR3, the DNA is TGCGCCAGCAGCTCTCCGGACAGGGAAAACGGGGAGCTGTTTTTT. Its translation is CASSSPDRENGELFF.

This clonotype was found many times. This chain connects TRBV6-6 to TRBJ2-3; the match to TRBD1 covers 10 bases. CDR1 is MNHNY and CDR2 is SVGAGI in the germline V gene (reference sequence). V shed 0 bases, J shed 2 bases, and the junction held 11 bases outside the gene matches. The CDR3 is 19 amino acids. CDR3 nucleotide sequence: TGTGCCAGCAGTTACTCGAGGGCAATTGGGACAGGGGACACAGATACGCAGTATTTT. Its translation is CASSYSRAIGTGDTDTQYF.

This clonotype was seen more than once but under ten times. The gene calls are TRBV6-6 and TRBJ1-3; D remains ambiguous. Germline V gene data show CDR1 as MNHNY and CDR2 as SVGAGI (reference sequence). V lost 1 base, J lost 2 bases, and 18 bases lay in between. The CDR3 covers 18 residues. The CDR3 region is CASSYYPDGRGPGNTIYF. The CDR3 region has the DNA TGTGCCAGCAGTTACTACCCGGACGGCCGAGGGCCTGGAAACACCATATATTTT.

Many counts were recorded for this clonotype. J is TRBJ1-5 and V is TRBV28; D is possibly TRBD1 (6 bases). Looked up from germline, CDR1 is MDHEN and CDR2 is SYDVKM. CDR3 length: 14 amino acids. V was pared by 6 bases and J by 3 bases, with 12 bases between. CDR3 loop: CASRPTGSNQPQHF. The CDR3 nucleotides read TGTGCCAGCAGGCCCACAGGGTCCAATCAGCCCCAGCATTTT.

Turning to this clonotype: At one boundary the junction diverges from the germline segment, which might be a read error. This chain joins TRBV7-9 and TRBJ1-6, with D perhaps matching TRBD1 (6 bases). CDR1 SEHNR and CDR2 FQNEAQ come from the germline V gene (reference sequence). The CDR3 extends over 15 amino acids. The CDR3 DNA follows: TGTGACAGCAGCTTAGAAGTGGCTAGGGGGTCACCCCTCCACTTT. Translated, it gives CDSSLEVARGSPLHF.

V usage is TRBV24-1 and J usage is TRBJ2-2; 11 nucleotides agree with TRBD2. Germline CDR1 and CDR2: KGHDR and SFDVKD. With V trimmed by 4 bases and J by 4 bases, 7 bases remained unmatched. This CDR3 contains 17 residues. CDR3 region: CATSEYPSGGPTGELFF. The CDR3, as DNA: TGTGCCACCAGTGAGTACCCTAGCGGGGGGCCCACCGGGGAGCTGTTTTTT.

This clonotype occurred many times. The V and J genes are TRBV7-9 and TRBJ2-5; TRBD2 matches at 10 bases. Looked up from germline, CDR1 is SEHNR and CDR2 is FQNEAQ (reference sequence). V was pared by 7 bases and J by 1 base, with 6 bases of the junction left unmatched. This CDR3 contains 15 residues. The CDR3: CASTLKRGGQETQYF. In nucleotides, the CDR3 is TGTGCCAGCACGCTAAAGCGGGGGGGCCAAGAGACCCAGTACTTC.

This clonotype was seen only a few times. The J gene is TRBJ2-3, the V gene TRBV5-4; D ambiguous. The CDR3 consists of 12 residues. Germline V lookup: CDR1 SGHNT, CDR2 YYREEE (reference sequence). Trimming shortened V by 3 bases and J by 9 bases, and 11 bases separated the two germline ends. The CDR3 nucleotides are TGTGCCAGCAGCTCCGGAACTGGGACGCAGTATTTT. Translating gives CASSSGTGTQYF.

V is TRBV9 and J is TRBJ2-5, with 9 bases matching TRBD1. CDR1 and CDR2 (germline): SGDLS, YYNGEE. The J segment lost 4 bases and the V segment lost 2 bases, leaving 3 bases of the junction unmatched. This CDR3 comprises 14 residues. Written as DNA, the CDR3 is TGTGCCAGCAGCGTGGGGACAGGGCTAGAGACCCAGTACTTC. The encoded protein is CASSVGTGLETQYF.

There are a few counts of this clonotype. An end of the junction differs from the germline gene, which may be a read error. The V and J genes are TRBV7-9 and TRBJ1-2; 7 bases map to TRBD1. Per the germline V gene, CDR1 is SEHNR and CDR2 is FQNEAQ (reference sequence). CDR3 length equals 15 residues. The CDR3 loop is CASSFQGVPNYGYTF. The CDR3 DNA is TGTGCCAGCAGCTTTCAGGGGGTCCCTAACTATGGCTATACCTTC.

In its sample, this clonotype was seen a few times. CDR3 sequence: CSGQSPYEQYF. DNA of the CDR3: TGCAGCGGACAGAGCCCCTACGAGCAGTACTTC. The V and J genes are TRBV29-1 and TRBJ2-7, with a possible D match to TRBD1 (5 bases). V was pared by 7 bases and J by 2 bases, with 9 bases between. The CDR3 is made up of 11 amino acids. Per the germline V gene, CDR1 is SQVTM and CDR2 is ANQGSEA.

This chain connects TRBV19 to TRBJ1-1; possible D gene TRBD1, 5 bases. This CDR3 is built from 16 residues. Germline values: CDR1 LNHDA, CDR2 SQIVND (reference sequence). Trimming removed 3 bases from V and 4 bases from J, with 18 bases in between. CDR3 nucleotides: TGTGCCAGTAGTATTACCCCCCAGGGATCGGTCACTGAAGCTTTCTTT. Translated, it gives CASSITPQGSVTEAFF.

The table lists this clonotype with many counts. V is TRBV5-1 and J is TRBJ1-4; maybe TRBD1 (6 bases). Looked up from germline, CDR1 is SGHRS and CDR2 is YFSETQ. This CDR3 has 14 amino acids. V was pared by 4 bases and J by 1 base, with 8 bases between. The CDR3 coding sequence is TGCGCCAGCAGCGCGGACAGAACTAATGAAAAACTGTTTTTT. This codes for CASSADRTNEKLFF.

This clonotype has just a few counts. The chain recombines TRBV6-2 or TRBV6-3 with TRBJ2-1; weak D call: TRBD1 (5 bases). The CDR3 has 15 residues. The ends were cut back, 6 bases at V and 0 bases at J, with 12 bases in the middle. Germline-derived CDR1 and CDR2 are MNHEY and SVGEGT. The CDR3 here is CASRKQASSYNEQFF. The CDR3 nucleotides read TGTGCCAGCAGAAAACAGGCAAGCTCCTACAATGAGCAGTTCTTC.

This clonotype came up many times. J is TRBJ2-5 and V is TRBV30, with no clear D. V shed 1 base and J shed 4 bases, with 7 bases lying between them. The CDR3 is 12 residues long. CDR1 and CDR2 (germline): GTSNPN, SVGIG (reference sequence). As DNA, the CDR3 is TGTGCCTGGAGTGACGACGGAGAGACCCAGTACTTC. Residues: CAWSDDGETQYF. Complete variable domain (other parts from reference TRBV30 and TRBJ2-5): SQTIHQWPATLVQPVGSPLSLECTVEGTSNPNLYWYRQAAGRGLQLLFYSVGIGQISSEVPQNLSASRPQDRQFILSSKKLLLSDSGFYLCAWSDDGETQYFGPGTRLLVL.

This chain uses TRBV28 with TRBJ2-2, with D unresolved. Germline V gene sequence: CDR1 MDHEN, CDR2 SYDVKM. The CDR3 totals 12 residues. V lost 10 bases and J 1 base, leaving 7 bases between the germline ends. Written as DNA, the CDR3 is TGTGCCACCGCCAGGAACACCGGGGAGCTGTTTTTT. Translated, it gives CATARNTGELFF.

This clonotype was recorded many times. V and J are TRBV20-1 and TRBJ1-1; possibly TRBD1 for D (6 bases). V was pared by 6 bases and J by 3 bases, with 11 bases between. The CDR3 has 12 residues. The germline gives CDR1 DFQATT, CDR2 SNEGSKA (reference sequence). The CDR3 loop is CSANRDHTEAFF. The CDR3 nucleotides read TGCAGTGCCAACAGGGACCACACTGAAGCTTTCTTT.

This clonotype was seen ten or more times. The rearrangement links TRBV30 to TRBJ2-7; 10 bases are a match to TRBD1. The CDR3 sequence is 15 residues long. V trimming: 1 base; J trimming: 3 bases; junction bases outside the gene matches: 6. Germline-derived CDR1 and CDR2 are GTSNPN and SVGIG (reference sequence). This CDR3 reads CAWSAGTGVDYEQYF. The CDR3 DNA sequence: TGTGCCTGGAGTGCCGGGACAGGGGTCGACTACGAGCAGTACTTC.

This clonotype was counted many times. In DNA form, the CDR3 reads TGTGCCAGCGAACAGGGGGCCATTCAGCCCCAGCATTTT. Translation gives CASEQGAIQPQHF. V usage is TRBV6-1 and J usage is TRBJ1-5; TRBD1 aligns across 9 bases. The V gene end was trimmed by 8 bases and the J gene end by 6 bases; junction bases not matched to a gene: 5. From germline, CDR1 is MNHNS and CDR2 SASEGT. This CDR3 has 13 residues.

This clonotype was seen a few times. V gene TRBV19 combines with J gene TRBJ1-5, with 7 positions matching TRBD1. The germline V gene encodes CDR1 LNHDA and CDR2 SQIVND (reference sequence). The V segment lost 7 bases and the J segment 4 bases; nucleotides outside the gene matches: 7. The CDR3 covers 14 residues. CDR3 nucleotide sequence: TGTGCCAGTAATCAGGGGGGCGCGAATCAGCCCCAGCATTTT. This encodes CASNQGGANQPQHF.

The chain recombines TRBV4-1 with TRBJ2-5; D is ambiguous. V lost 6 bases and J 4 bases, leaving 18 bases between the germline ends. Per the germline V gene, CDR1 is MGHRA and CDR2 is YSYEKL. The CDR3 consists of 15 residues. The CDR3 loop is CASSLGPLMGETQYF. The CDR3 DNA sequence: TGCGCCAGCAGTCTCGGGCCTCTGATGGGAGAGACCCAGTACTTC.

The chain carries TRBV20-1 and TRBJ2-7; perhaps D is TRBD1 or TRBD2 (5 bases each). Per the germline V gene, CDR1 is DFQATT and CDR2 is SNEGSKA (reference sequence). Deletions cut 6 bases from V and 3 bases from J, with 15 bases between. CDR3 size: 13 residues. The CDR3 DNA follows: TGCAGTGCAACCGGGACGCAAGACTACGAGCAGTACTTC. Translation: CSATGTQDYEQYF.